This T cell receptor beta chain comes out of a study of blood T cell repertoires in COVID-19 (dated by TCRdb to about 2020). Turning to the overall study: Samples from collaborators originated in the United States, Italy and Spain and spanned both the acute and convalescent phases of COVID-19. Sample metadata almost always included a de-identified subject ID, COVID-19 status, age in years and sex. The material from the prospective study consisted of cDNA or gDNA derived from T cells, B-cell-depleted T cells, or PBMCs. The repertoires were released in a freely available public database intended as a resource for research on the immune response to SARS-CoV-2. The dataset comprised deeply sampled blood TCRbeta repertoires from subjects exposed to, actively infected with, or recovered from COVID-19. The samples were drawn from two sources: the first 160 participants of the ongoing ImmuneRACE study, and over 1,000 subjects contributed by 6 global collaborators. Where available, HLA class I and class II types were obtained from metadata supplied by the sample provider rather than from assay-based typing. What the study reported, not specific to this receptor: Clinical and demographic metadata were provided uncurated, with the amount varying by source and participant.

Each collaborating institution followed its own protocols to collect whole blood in K2EDTA tubes. For TCRbeta analysis, collaborator samples were shipped as frozen whole blood, as isolated PBMCs, or as DNA extracted from either sample type. TCRbeta CDR3 regions were amplified from genomic DNA by means of the immunoSEQ Assay, a bias-controlled multiplex PCR. Per the authors' processing: Within the assay, amplification of reference gene primers was used to estimate how many nucleated cells each sample contained. Sequence reads were collapsed and filtered to measure the absolute abundance of every unique TCRbeta CDR3 rearrangement. Productive Simpson clonality was computed per sample as the square root of Simpson's diversity index over productive rearrangements. TCRdb obtained this table from immuneACCESS and retained in-frame rearrangements with V and J assigned. These tables miss some clones; where compared with another copy, unresolved V genes account for less than half of the shortfall, and the remainder is unexplained. V and J calls and clone size come straight from that table; D and trimming were deduced from the DNA. This sample is represented by 100,000 or so clones; roughly 76% of them were singletons. Together, the top ten hold over 9% of the sample.

Remarks on this clone: This receptor's antigen is unknown. No much larger clone is present one base from it, and per-base qualities are unavailable.

This TCR came from a woman aged 70-85 years with acute or convalescent COVID-19. Sequencing used peripheral blood.

CDR3 sequence: CASTPVGGSEGYTF. The sequenced DNA is TGTGCCAGCACCCCGGTCGGAGGGTCAGAGGGCTACACCTTC. The V and J genes are TRBV9 and TRBJ1-2, with the D gene too uncertain to name. From the germline V gene, CDR1 is SGDLS and CDR2 is YYNGEE. V loses 6 bases of germline sequence and J loses 8 bases, and the interval between the two ends is 20 bases. Spanning cysteine to phenylalanine, the CDR3 consists of 14 amino acids. Here the CDR3 DNA is all that survives: 42 bases in frame from base 1. Beyond the CDR3, the reference TRBV9 and TRBJ1-2 genes provide the residues; the full variable domain reads: DSGVTQTPKHLITATGQRVTLRCSPRSGDLSVYWYQQSLDQGLQFLIQYYNGEERAKGNILERFSAQQFPDLHSELNLSSLELGDSALYFCASTPVGGSEGYTFGSGTRLTVV.